This note documents a single TCR beta chain sequence. Its antigen is currently unknown. The record originates from a study of cytomegalovirus exposure and HLA in healthy donors. Germline V CDR1 and CDR2: SGDLS, YYNGEE. CDR3 size: 15 residues. With 4 bases clipped from V and 0 bases from J, the junction kept 5 bases outside the gene matches. Both 60 Vbeta primers and 13 Jbeta primers went into the PCR. Generated by immunoSEQ multiplex PCR, the TCRdb table keeps only in-frame clones and is missing some. In the table there are about 230,000 clones, under 90% of which are singletons. Overall study findings and caveats: Later on, a genetic analysis was performed. It linked a missense variant in DCLRE1C with V- and J-gene trimming of TCR beta. Cytomegalovirus association was assigned to over 150 TCR beta chains. Later analysis suggested most CMV-associated TCR beta chains were HLA-restricted.

The chain joins TRBV9 to TRBJ1-2, with 8 bases matching TRBD1. The sample consisted of PBMCs. The sequence was obtained from a human donor in good health. The CDR3 coding sequence is TGTGCCAGCAGCTTAACAGGGGGAGCTAACTATGGCTACACCTTC. Translated, it gives CASSLTGGANYGYTF.